This TCR beta chain came from a study of vaccination and CD4 T cells after COVID-19 (dated by TCRdb to between 2021 and 2023). Some background on the complete study: Convalescent patients had a positive SARS-CoV-2 result on nasal swab PCR, and of these patients, several had mild disease and one had severe disease. In the convalescent cohort there were six males and four females, among whom were two Hispanic individuals, seven Caucasians, two Asians and one multiracial person. Participants received two doses of either the Pfizer-BioNTech BNT162b2 vaccine (n=8) or the Moderna mRNA-1273 vaccine (n=2). Post-COVID blood samples were collected from convalescent patients a median of around 100 days after diagnosis, with a range of about 35 to 161 days. Post-vaccine blood samples were obtained a median of about 77 days after the second vaccine dose, with a range of about 12 to 241 days. Culture stimuli were overlapping spike peptide pools from SARS-CoV-2 and from the common cold coronaviruses HCoV-NL63, HCoV-OC43 and HCoV-229E. Control cultures received a CEFX viral epitope pool as the positive control, an HIV-1 Nef peptide pool as the negative control, or no peptide. In around nine COVID-19 convalescent patients and a handful of infection-naive healthy vaccine recipients, the spike-specific CD4+ TCR repertoire before mRNA vaccination was compared with the repertoire after mRNA vaccination. Broad study findings and their caveats: In convalescent patients, a median 86.3% of post-vaccine SARS-CoV-2-reactive clones were detected only after vaccination, and vaccine-specific priming was suggested by this finding. The median number of SARS-CoV-2-reactive clonotypes rose from around 22 after infection to around 40 after vaccination, but the change was not significant. Only a relatively small number of convalescent patients were included in the study, and early timepoints following natural infection were not analyzed. Of the vaccine-specific clones in convalescent patients, 304 of 307, or nearly all, reacted only to SARS-CoV-2 spike and did not cross-react with common cold coronaviruses.

Notes on this clonotype: Its target antigen remains unknown. Base-call qualities are not available, and no considerably larger clone is one nucleotide away.

Libraries were prepared through PCR. DNA from cultured CD4+ T cells was subjected to TCR sequencing with the Oncomine TCR Beta short-read assay at the Johns Hopkins FTIC core. The QIAamp micro DNA kit was used to extract genomic DNA from the cultured CD4+ T cells. The Oncomine TCR Beta libraries from cultured CD4+ T cells were pooled using unique dual indexes and then sequenced on an Illumina iSeq 100. The authors' analysis ran thus. Non-productive sequences were removed, and CDR3s that did not start with C, did not end with F or W, or were shorter than 7 amino acids were discarded. Antigen-specific clonotypes were identified with the MANAFEST web application by comparing peptide-stimulated wells with reference and other culture wells. Positive clones required FDR below 0.05, an odds ratio above 5, and productive frequency above 0.1% in at least two of three replicate wells. A clonotype was classed as cross-reactive if the clonotype showed significant expansion both in SARS-CoV-2 spike wells and in at least one common cold coronavirus spike condition. Using R version 3.6.1, CDR3 homology was evaluated through Levenshtein distances (stringdist) along with unrooted phylogenetic trees (ape). The raw public reads went through TCRdb reprocessing: fastp at Q25, MiXCR clone calling, in-frame beta chains kept. CDR3 protein sequences are deduplicated, and each keeps its most common genes and DNA. TCRdb assigned the V and J calls; the authors' analysis was not used. A total of over 20,000 distinct CDR3 sequences appear in this sample, about 41% of them only once. The ten top clones hold 11% of the sample.

The intended sense of this specimen's treatment or condition label: roughly 11-day PBMC culture with coronavirus spike peptide pools or control peptides (ViraFEST assay). To expand antigen-specific T cells with peptide pools and then pick out the expanded clonotypes through TCR sequencing, the study relied on the ViraFEST assay. The convalescent patients' positive SARS-CoV-2 PCR tests were from March to December 2020, which was before the Alpha, Beta and Delta variants emerged in the United States. Each well held around 2 million PBMCs cultured with approximately 9.1 ug/ml peptide pools in IMDM containing about 5% human AB serum and about 10 IU/ml IL-2. On days 3 and 7, half of the culture medium was replaced with fresh IL-2-containing medium. CD4+ T cells were isolated after roughly 10 days of culture through negative selection using the EasySep CD4+ T cell isolation kit. Ficoll-Paque Plus gradient centrifugation was used to isolate PBMCs from whole blood, and the isolated PBMCs were then either used fresh or cryopreserved at -140C. Each culture condition was generally run in triplicate wells.

Sequences DFQATT (CDR1) and SNEGSKA (CDR2) are obtained from the germline V gene (reference sequence). Spanning cysteine to phenylalanine, the CDR3 consists of 16 amino acids. CDR3 DNA only is kept here, 48 bases in frame from base 1. The V and J ends are trimmed by 0 bases and 2 bases, leaving 14 bases between them. The chain links TRBV20-1 with TRBJ2-1; the D call could be TRBD1 or TRBD2, with each sharing 5 bases. Sequenced: CD4+ T cells from blood, cultured in vitro. This receptor was identified in a human donor who had recovered from COVID-19. The nucleotides read TGCAGTGCTAGAGATTCCGGGACGTTAGCCTACAATGAGCAGTTCTTC. Translated, this is CSARDSGTLAYNEQFF.